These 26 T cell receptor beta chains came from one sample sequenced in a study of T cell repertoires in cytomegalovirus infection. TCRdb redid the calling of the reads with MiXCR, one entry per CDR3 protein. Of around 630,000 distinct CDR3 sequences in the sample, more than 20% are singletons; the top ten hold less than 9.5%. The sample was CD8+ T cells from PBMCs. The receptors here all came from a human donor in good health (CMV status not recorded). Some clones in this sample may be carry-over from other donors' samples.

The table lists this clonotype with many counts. CDR3 region: CASSLAPDEQFF. For the CDR3, the DNA is TGTGCCAGCAGCTTAGCGCCGGATGAGCAGTTCTTC. The J gene is TRBJ2-1, the V gene TRBV7-8; the D is unclear. The CDR3 sequence is 12 residues long. V gave up 0 bases and J gave up 8 bases, with 5 bases separating them. Germline V gene lookup returns CDR1 SGHVS and CDR2 FQNEAQ.

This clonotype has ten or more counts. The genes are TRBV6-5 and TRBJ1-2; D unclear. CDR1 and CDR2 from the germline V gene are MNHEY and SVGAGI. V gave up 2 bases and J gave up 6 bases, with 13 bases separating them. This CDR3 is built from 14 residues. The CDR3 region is CASSYLVSHDGYTF. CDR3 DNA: TGTGCCAGCAGTTACCTTGTCTCACACGATGGCTACACCTTC.

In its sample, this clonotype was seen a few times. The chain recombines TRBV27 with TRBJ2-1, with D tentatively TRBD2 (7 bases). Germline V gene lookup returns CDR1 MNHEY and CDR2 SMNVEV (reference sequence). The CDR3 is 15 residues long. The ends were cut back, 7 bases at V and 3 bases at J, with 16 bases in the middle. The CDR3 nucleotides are TGTGCCAGCAACCCCGGGGGGCCAAGCTACAATGAGCAGTTCTTC. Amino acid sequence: CASNPGGPSYNEQFF.

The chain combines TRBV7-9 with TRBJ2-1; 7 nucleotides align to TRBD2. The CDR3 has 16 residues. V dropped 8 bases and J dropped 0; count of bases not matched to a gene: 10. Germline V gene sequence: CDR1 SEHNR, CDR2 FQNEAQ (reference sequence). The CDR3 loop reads CASLGGEGGSYNEQFF. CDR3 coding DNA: TGTGCCAGCTTGGGGGGGGAAGGTGGCTCCTACAATGAGCAGTTCTTC.

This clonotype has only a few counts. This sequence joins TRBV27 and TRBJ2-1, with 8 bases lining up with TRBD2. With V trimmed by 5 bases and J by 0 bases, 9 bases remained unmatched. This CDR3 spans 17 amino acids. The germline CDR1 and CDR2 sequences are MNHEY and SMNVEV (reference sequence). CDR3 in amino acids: CASSPFTSGSSYNEQFF. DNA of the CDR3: TGTGCCAGCAGTCCATTCACTAGCGGCAGCTCCTACAATGAGCAGTTCTTC.

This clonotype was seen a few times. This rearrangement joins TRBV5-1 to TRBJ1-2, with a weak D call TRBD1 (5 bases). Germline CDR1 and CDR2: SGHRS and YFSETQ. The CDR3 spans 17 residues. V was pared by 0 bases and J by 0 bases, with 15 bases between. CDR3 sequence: CASSLVGDGLANYGYTF. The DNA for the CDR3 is TGCGCCAGCAGCTTGGTAGGGGACGGCTTAGCTAACTATGGCTACACCTTC.

CDR3 nucleotide sequence: TGCAGCGTTGAGGGGGGACGTCCCGGGGCTTTCTTT. Translated: CSVEGGRPGAFF. The rearrangement uses TRBV29-1 and TRBJ1-1; weak D call: TRBD1 (5 bases). Trimming stripped 3 bases from V and 11 bases from J, with 16 bases between. The CDR3 totals 12 residues. Germline CDR1 reads SQVTM; CDR2 reads ANQGSEA. Filled out from reference TRBV29-1 and TRBJ1-1, the complete variable domain reads SAVISQKPSRDICQRGTSLTIQCQVDSQVTMMFWYRQQPGQSLTLIATANQGSEATYESGFVIDKFPISRPNLTFSTLTVSNMSPEDSSIYLCSVEGGRPGAFFGQGTRLTVV.

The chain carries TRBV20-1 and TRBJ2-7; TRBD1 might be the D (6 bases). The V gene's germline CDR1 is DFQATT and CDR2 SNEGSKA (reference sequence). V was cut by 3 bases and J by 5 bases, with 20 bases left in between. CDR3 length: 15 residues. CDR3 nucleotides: TGCAGTGCTAGCCCACGTCGACAGGCTTTCAACGAGCAGTACTTC. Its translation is CSASPRRQAFNEQYF.

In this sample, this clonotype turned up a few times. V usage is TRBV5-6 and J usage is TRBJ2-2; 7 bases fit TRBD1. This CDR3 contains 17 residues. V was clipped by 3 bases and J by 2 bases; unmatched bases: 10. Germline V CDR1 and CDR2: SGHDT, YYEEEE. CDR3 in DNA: TGTGCCAGCAGCTCTGCTTCCGGGACAGATAACACCGGGGAGCTGTTTTTT. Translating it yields CASSSASGTDNTGELFF. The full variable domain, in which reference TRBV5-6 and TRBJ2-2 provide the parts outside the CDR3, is DAGVTQSPTHLIKTRGQQVTLRCSPKSGHDTVSWYQQALGQGPQFIFQYYEEEERQRGNFPDRFSGHQFPNYSSELNVNALLLGDSALYLCASSSASGTDNTGELFFGEGSRLTVL.

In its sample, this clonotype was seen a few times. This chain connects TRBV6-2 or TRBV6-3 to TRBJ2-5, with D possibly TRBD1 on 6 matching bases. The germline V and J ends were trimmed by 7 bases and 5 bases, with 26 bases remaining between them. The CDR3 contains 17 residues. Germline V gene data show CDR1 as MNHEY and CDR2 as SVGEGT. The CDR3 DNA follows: TGTGCCAGCACGCTTACCCGGGACACGACCTTGGGGGAGACCCAGTACTTC. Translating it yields CASTLTRDTTLGETQYF.

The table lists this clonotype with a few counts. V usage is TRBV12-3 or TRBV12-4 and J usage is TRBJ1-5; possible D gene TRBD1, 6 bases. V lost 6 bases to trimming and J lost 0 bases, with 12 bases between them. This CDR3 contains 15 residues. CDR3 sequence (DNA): TGTGCCAGCAGCCTAGACAGGAATAGCAATCAGCCCCAGCATTTT. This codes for CASSLDRNSNQPQHF.

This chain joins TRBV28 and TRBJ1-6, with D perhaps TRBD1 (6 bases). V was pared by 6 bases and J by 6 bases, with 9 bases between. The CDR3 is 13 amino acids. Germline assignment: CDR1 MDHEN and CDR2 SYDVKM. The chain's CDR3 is CASRWTVNSPLHF. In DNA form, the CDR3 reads TGTGCCAGCAGATGGACAGTTAATTCACCCCTCCACTTT. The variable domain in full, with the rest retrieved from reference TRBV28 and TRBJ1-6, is DVKVTQSSRYLVKRTGEKVFLECVQDMDHENMFWYRQDPGLGLRLIYFSYDVKMKEKGDIPEGYSVSREKKERFSLILESASTNQTSMYLCASRWTVNSPLHFGNGTRLTVT.

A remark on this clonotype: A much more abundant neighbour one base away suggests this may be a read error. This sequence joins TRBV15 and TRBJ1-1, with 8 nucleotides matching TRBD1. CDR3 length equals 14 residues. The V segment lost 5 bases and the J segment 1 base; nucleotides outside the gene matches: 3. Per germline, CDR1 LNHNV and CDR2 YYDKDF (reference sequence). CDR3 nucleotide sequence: TGTGCCACCAGCTTAGACAGGGGGAACACTGAAGCTTTCTTT. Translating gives CATSLDRGNTEAFF.

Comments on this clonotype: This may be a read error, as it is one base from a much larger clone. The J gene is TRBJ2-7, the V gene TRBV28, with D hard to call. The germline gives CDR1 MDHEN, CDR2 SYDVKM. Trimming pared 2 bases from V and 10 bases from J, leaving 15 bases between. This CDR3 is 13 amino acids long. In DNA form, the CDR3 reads TGTGCCAGCAGTTTAGGTCCTCCCTTCGATCAGTACTTC. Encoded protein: CASSLGPPFDQYF. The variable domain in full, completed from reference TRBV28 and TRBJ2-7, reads DVKVTQSSRYLVKRTGEKVFLECVQDMDHENMFWYRQDPGLGLRLIYFSYDVKMKEKGDIPEGYSVSREKKERFSLILESASTNQTSMYLCASSLGPPFDQYFGPGTRLTVT.

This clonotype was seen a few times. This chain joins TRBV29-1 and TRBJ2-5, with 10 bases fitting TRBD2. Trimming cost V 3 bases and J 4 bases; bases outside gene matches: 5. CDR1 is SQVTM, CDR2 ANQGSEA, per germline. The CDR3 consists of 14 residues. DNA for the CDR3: TGCAGCGTTGAGGGGAGGACTAGCGGAGAGACCCAGTACTTC. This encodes CSVEGRTSGETQYF.

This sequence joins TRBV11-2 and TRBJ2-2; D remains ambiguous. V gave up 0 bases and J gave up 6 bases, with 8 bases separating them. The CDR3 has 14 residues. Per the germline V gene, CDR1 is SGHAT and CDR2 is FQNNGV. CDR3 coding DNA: TGTGCCAGCAGCTTAGATCCCCCCCCCGGGGAGCTGTTTTTT. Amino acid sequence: CASSLDPPPGELFF.

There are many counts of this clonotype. The CDR3 DNA reads TGTGCCAGCAGTGATAGGGACAGGAGCTATGGCTACACCTTC. Amino acids: CASSDRDRSYGYTF. The chain employs TRBV14 and TRBJ1-2; TRBD1 agrees at 8 bases. This CDR3 has 14 residues. The V segment lost 6 bases and the J segment 4 bases; nucleotides outside the gene matches: 7. CDR1 is SGHDN and CDR2 is FVKESK in the germline V gene.

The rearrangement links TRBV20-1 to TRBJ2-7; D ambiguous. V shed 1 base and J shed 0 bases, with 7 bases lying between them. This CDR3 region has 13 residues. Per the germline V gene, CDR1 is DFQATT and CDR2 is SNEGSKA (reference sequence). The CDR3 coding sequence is TGCAGTGCTAGAGTCCCGGACTCCTACGAGCAGTACTTC. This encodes CSARVPDSYEQYF.

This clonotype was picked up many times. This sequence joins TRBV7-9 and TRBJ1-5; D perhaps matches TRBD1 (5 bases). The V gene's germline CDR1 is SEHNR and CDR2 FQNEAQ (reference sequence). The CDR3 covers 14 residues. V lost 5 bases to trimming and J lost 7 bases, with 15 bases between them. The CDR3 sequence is CASSHGGVRQPQHF. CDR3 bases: TGTGCCAGCAGCCACGGGGGGGTCCGACAGCCCCAGCATTTT.

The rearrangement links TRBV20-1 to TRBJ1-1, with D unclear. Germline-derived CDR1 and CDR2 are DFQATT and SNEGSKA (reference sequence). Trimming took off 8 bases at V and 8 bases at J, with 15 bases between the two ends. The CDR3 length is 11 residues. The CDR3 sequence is CSTPRSAEAFF. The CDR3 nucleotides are TGCAGTACTCCCCGGTCAGCAGAAGCTTTCTTT.

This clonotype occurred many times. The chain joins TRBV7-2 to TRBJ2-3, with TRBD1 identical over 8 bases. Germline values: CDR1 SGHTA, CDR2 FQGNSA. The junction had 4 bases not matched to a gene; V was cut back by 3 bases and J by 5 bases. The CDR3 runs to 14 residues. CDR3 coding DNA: TGTGCCAGCAGCTTTCGGGACAGGCAAGATACGCAGTATTTT. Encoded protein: CASSFRDRQDTQYF.

CDR3 protein: CASSLKREAGGGGLNTEAFF. The CDR3 coding sequence is TGTGCCAGCAGCTTAAAGAGGGAGGCAGGGGGCGGGGGGTTGAACACTGAAGCTTTCTTT. V and J are TRBV7-9 and TRBJ1-1; 8 nucleotides agree with TRBD1. CDR1 and CDR2 (germline): SEHNR, FQNEAQ (reference sequence). With V trimmed by 2 bases and J by 0 bases, 17 bases remained unmatched. The CDR3 loop spans 20 amino acids. The full variable domain, completed using reference TRBV7-9 and TRBJ1-1, is DTGVSQNPRHKITKRGQNVTFRCDPISEHNRLYWYRQTLGQGPEFLTYFQNEAQLEKSRLLSDRFSAERPKGSFSTLEIQRTEQGDSAMYLCASSLKREAGGGGLNTEAFFGQGTRLTVV.

CDR3 in amino acids: CASSRVANQPQHF. CDR3 nucleotides: TGTGCCAGTAGTCGCGTCGCCAATCAGCCCCAGCATTTT. The V gene is TRBV19, the J gene TRBJ1-5; D is ambiguous. The V gene lost 5 bases and the J gene lost 3 bases, with 8 bases spanning the gap. CDR3 length: 13 residues. Per the germline V gene, CDR1 is LNHDA and CDR2 is SQIVND (reference sequence).

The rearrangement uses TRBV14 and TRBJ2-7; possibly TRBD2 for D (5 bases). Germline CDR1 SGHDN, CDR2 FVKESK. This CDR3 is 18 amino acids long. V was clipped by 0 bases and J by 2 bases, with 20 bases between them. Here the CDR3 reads CASSQDRRKPLVTYEQYF. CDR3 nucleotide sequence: TGTGCCAGCAGCCAAGATCGGAGGAAGCCTCTGGTTACCTACGAGCAGTACTTC.

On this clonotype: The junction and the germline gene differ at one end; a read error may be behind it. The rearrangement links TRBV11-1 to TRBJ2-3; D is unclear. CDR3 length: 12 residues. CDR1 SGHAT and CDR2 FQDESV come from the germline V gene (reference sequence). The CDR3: CATSLSLDTQYF. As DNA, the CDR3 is TGTGCCACCAGCTTATCATTGGATACGCAGTATTTT.

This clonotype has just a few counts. The CDR3, as DNA: TGTGCCAGCAGCCATGGGACAGGGCAAAACTATGGCTACACCTTC. This translates into CASSHGTGQNYGYTF. The J gene is TRBJ1-2, the V gene TRBV13, with TRBD1 identical over 9 bases. Germline V gene lookup returns CDR1 PRHDT and CDR2 FYEKMQ (reference sequence). J was trimmed by 2 bases and V by 5 bases; bases with no gene match: 6. The CDR3 spans 15 residues.